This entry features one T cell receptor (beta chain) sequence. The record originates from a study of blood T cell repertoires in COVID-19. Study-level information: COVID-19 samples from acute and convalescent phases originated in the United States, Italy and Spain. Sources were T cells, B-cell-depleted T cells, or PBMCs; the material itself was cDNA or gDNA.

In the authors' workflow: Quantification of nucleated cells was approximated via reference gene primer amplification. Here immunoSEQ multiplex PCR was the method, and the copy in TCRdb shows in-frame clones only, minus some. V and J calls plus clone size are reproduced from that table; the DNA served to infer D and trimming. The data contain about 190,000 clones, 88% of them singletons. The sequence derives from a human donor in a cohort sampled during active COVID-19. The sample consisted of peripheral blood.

CDR3: CASSFGSPVYNEQFF. The CDR3 DNA is TGTGCCAGCAGTTTTGGTAGTCCGGTGTACAATGAGCAGTTCTTC. The rearrangement joins TRBV27 to TRBJ2-1, with D unclear. Germline assignment: CDR1 MNHEY and CDR2 SMNVEV (reference sequence). CDR3 size: 15 residues. V lost 3 bases, J lost 4 bases, and 13 bases lay in between.